Here is one T cell receptor (beta chain) with its context. Its antigen is as yet unknown. This record comes from a study of shared clonotypes between healthy human individuals. About the study: Researchers drew samples from two women and a few men aged 18 to 49. Researchers assigned three CD4 naive, three CD4 memory, two CD8 naive and one CD8 memory plate to each donor.

Broader study findings: When naive CD4 clonotypes were compared across a handful of donors, 4% to 6.5% were shared.

V lost 3 bases to trimming and J lost 8 bases, with 25 bases between them. The germline CDR1 and CDR2 sequences are MNHNS and SASEGT. This CDR3 region has 17 residues. Produced via immunoSEQ multiplex PCR; TCRdb's table is partial and in-frame only. The table lists more than 2,000,000 clones, approximately 93% of them singletons. The donors, all of them Caucasian adults, lived in Nashville, Tennessee. Input material: naive CD4+ T cells from PBMCs. Sample subset: CD45RA+ positively selected. The sequence was obtained from a man in his late teens or twenties in good health. Some clones in this sample may be carry-over from other donors' samples. The genes are TRBV6-1 and TRBJ1-2, with D perhaps TRBD1 (5 bases). In DNA, the CDR3 is TGTGCCAGCAGTGAGGTAGGAGGGGAGAAATTAAAATACGGCTACACCTTC. Its translation is CASSEVGGEKLKYGYTF.